A single sample is the source of the 24 T cell receptor beta chains below, sequenced in a study of blood T cell repertoires in COVID-19. The data were produced by immunoSEQ multiplex PCR, yet TCRdb's version contains in-frame clones alone and is incomplete. Here the sample spans fewer than 200,000 clones, 82% being singletons. The sequenced sample consisted of peripheral blood. The receptors here all came from a woman aged 55-75 years with COVID-19, enrolled during active disease.

In nucleotides, the CDR3 is TGTGCCAGTAGTTTCTTAAGACAAGGACAGGTGGGCTACACCTTC. This sequence encodes CASSFLRQGQVGYTF. The chain links TRBV19 to TRBJ1-2, with 7 bases aligning to TRBD1. This CDR3 is built from 15 residues. The germline V gene has CDR1 LNHDA and CDR2 SQIVND (reference sequence). V was pared by 5 bases and J by 8 bases, with 14 bases of the junction left unmatched.

The CDR3 region has the DNA TGTGCCAGCAGCTTTGGAGACAATGAGCAGTTCTTC. Protein sequence: CASSFGDNEQFF. The chain couples TRBV5-4 to TRBJ2-1, with D unresolved. V was cut by 2 bases and J by 5 bases, with 5 bases left in between. The V gene's germline CDR1 is SGHNT and CDR2 YYREEE (reference sequence). This CDR3 is 12 amino acids long.

The V gene is TRBV5-1, the J gene TRBJ2-1, with 8 bases identical to TRBD2. The V gene's germline CDR1 is SGHRS and CDR2 YFSETQ. This CDR3 region has 17 residues. With V trimmed by 2 bases and J by 6 bases, 13 bases remained unmatched. In DNA form, the CDR3 reads TGCGCCAGCAGCTTCAGTCCCAGCGGGAGTATCATCAATGAGCAGTTCTTC. Encoded protein: CASSFSPSGSIINEQFF.

This chain connects TRBV28 to TRBJ2-5; the match to TRBD1 covers 7 bases. Germline CDR1 is MDHEN and CDR2 is SYDVKM. The CDR3 covers 15 residues. The V segment lost 7 bases and the J segment 6 bases; nucleotides outside the gene matches: 14. CDR3 sequence: CASNDRALVGQTQYF. CDR3 nucleotide sequence: TGTGCCAGCAACGACAGGGCATTAGTGGGTCAGACCCAGTACTTC.

The chain employs TRBV3-1 (or the pseudogene TRBV3-2) and TRBJ2-3; 7 positions match TRBD2. The length of the CDR3 is 15 residues. Germline trimming cut 3 bases from V and 0 bases from J; bases unmatched to any gene: 3. Germline V gene sequence: CDR1 LGHDT, CDR2 YNNKEL (reference sequence). This chain's CDR3 is CASSHPSGSTDTQYF. CDR3 nucleotides: TGTGCCAGCAGCCATCCTAGCGGTAGCACAGATACGCAGTATTTT.

This chain links TRBV3-1 (or the pseudogene TRBV3-2) with TRBJ2-3; no clear D. Trimming removed 4 bases at V and 7 bases at J, with 9 bases between. CDR3 length: 12 residues. Germline CDR1 and CDR2: LGHDT and YNNKEL (reference sequence). This CDR3 is CASSPPGNTQYF. Here the CDR3 DNA reads TGTGCCAGCAGCCCACCAGGAAATACGCAGTATTTT.

The V gene is TRBV9, the J gene TRBJ2-3; D is perhaps TRBD1 (6 bases). The CDR3 length is 15 residues. Trimming cost V 3 bases and J 1 base, with 12 bases left between them. Germline loops: CDR1 SGDLS, CDR2 YYNGEE. This chain's CDR3 is CASSATGTRTDTQYF. CDR3 bases: TGTGCCAGCAGCGCTACCGGGACACGCACAGATACGCAGTATTTT.

The genes are TRBV6-5 and TRBJ1-1, with 7 bases that match TRBD1. There are 12 residues in the CDR3. The J segment lost 9 bases and the V segment lost 5 bases, leaving 6 bases of the junction unmatched. Germline V lookup: CDR1 MNHEY, CDR2 SVGAGI. CDR3: CASSTETGQAFF. CDR3 nucleotides: TGTGCCAGCAGTACCGAGACAGGGCAAGCTTTCTTT.

This chain uses TRBV18 with TRBJ1-3, with D tentatively TRBD1 (5 bases). The CDR3 length is 15 residues. Germline V lookup: CDR1 KGHSH, CDR2 LQKENI. V was shortened by 0 bases and J by 3 bases, with 9 bases between the two germline ends. For the CDR3, the DNA is TGTGCCAGCTCACCACCCAGGGTTGGTGGAAACACCATATATTTT. Translation: CASSPPRVGGNTIYF.

The V and J genes are TRBV10-3 and TRBJ2-2; 8 positions match TRBD2. V was clipped by 6 bases and J by 8 bases; unmatched bases: 8. CDR1 ENHRY and CDR2 SYGVKD come from the germline V gene. The CDR3 sequence is 14 residues long. The CDR3 reads CAIRGSGSEGELFF. DNA of the CDR3: TGTGCCATCAGGGGGAGCGGGAGTGAGGGGGAGCTGTTTTTT.

The rearrangement links TRBV6-5 to TRBJ2-7; 9 nucleotides agree with TRBD1. CDR3 size: 15 residues. Germline assignment: CDR1 MNHEY and CDR2 SVGAGI. The ends lost 0 bases at V and 6 bases at J; junction bases unmatched: 6. Here the CDR3 reads CASSYSTGGSTEQYF. The CDR3 DNA reads as TGTGCCAGCAGTTACTCGACAGGGGGGTCAACCGAGCAGTACTTC.

The chain is built from TRBV28 and TRBJ2-5, with 8 nucleotides matching TRBD1. Germline CDR1 and CDR2: MDHEN and SYDVKM. V lost 8 bases to trimming and J lost 9 bases; unmatched junction nucleotides: 14. The CDR3 is 14 residues long. The CDR3, as DNA: TGTGCCAGCCAAAATCCGGGACAGGAGCGGCCCCAGTACTTC. Encoded protein: CASQNPGQERPQYF.

The chain joins TRBV7-9 to TRBJ1-1; 10 bases fit TRBD1. Per the germline V gene, CDR1 is SEHNR and CDR2 is FQNEAQ (reference sequence). The CDR3 runs 16 residues. V dropped 5 bases and J dropped 5; count of bases not matched to a gene: 11. CDR3 DNA sequence: TGTGCCAGCAGCCCACGGGACAGGGGATCGGGGACTGAAGCTTTCTTT. Protein: CASSPRDRGSGTEAFF.

The gene calls are TRBV6-6 and TRBJ2-2, with unresolved D. V was trimmed by 2 bases and J by 2 bases, leaving 12 bases between them. Germline CDR1 reads MNHNY; CDR2 reads SVGAGI (reference sequence). The CDR3 runs to 16 residues. The CDR3 DNA is TGTGCCAGCAGTTACGTTCTCACTTTAAACACCGGGGAGCTGTTTTTT. This sequence encodes CASSYVLTLNTGELFF.

The J gene is TRBJ1-3, the V gene TRBV7-8; 8 nucleotides agree with TRBD1. Trimming at V came to 4 bases and at J to 1 base, leaving 6 bases not matched to a gene. Germline lookup yields CDR1 SGHVS and CDR2 FQNEAQ. The CDR3 totals 16 residues. This CDR3 reads CASSSDRVGSGNTIYF. CDR3 coding DNA: TGTGCCAGCAGCTCGGACAGGGTAGGATCTGGAAACACCATATATTTT.

This clone occurred once. CDR3 DNA sequence: TGTGCCAGTAGGGGACAGGGCCTCTCGAACACTGAAGCTTTCTTT. Translation: CASRGQGLSNTEAFF. The gene calls are TRBV19 and TRBJ1-1; 9 nucleotides line up with TRBD1. The CDR3 covers 15 residues. Trimming at V came to 6 bases and at J to 1 base, leaving 6 bases not matched to a gene. The V gene's germline CDR1 is LNHDA and CDR2 SQIVND (reference sequence).

The J gene is TRBJ1-2, the V gene TRBV7-2, with D tentatively TRBD1 (5 bases). The CDR3 contains 14 residues. V was shortened by 1 base and J by 8 bases, with 14 bases between the two germline ends. CDR1 is SGHTA, CDR2 FQGNSA, per germline. CDR3 amino acids: CASSLGAGPGGYTF. The CDR3 nucleotides read TGTGCCAGCAGCTTAGGGGCGGGACCCGGCGGCTACACCTTC.

The gene calls are TRBV11-2 and TRBJ1-1; TRBD1 might be the D (6 bases). Germline CDR1 reads SGHAT; CDR2 reads FQNNGV. The germline V and J ends were trimmed by 1 base and 4 bases, with 13 bases remaining between them. The CDR3 length is 15 residues. CDR3 bases: TGTGCCAGCAGCTTAGGAACAGGGATAGGCACTGAAGCTTTCTTT. It specifies CASSLGTGIGTEAFF.

V usage is TRBV14 and J usage is TRBJ1-2, with D uncertain. Germline loops: CDR1 SGHDN, CDR2 FVKESK. V lost 0 bases to trimming and J lost 2 bases, with 10 bases between them. The CDR3 totals 15 residues. CDR3 DNA: TGTGCCAGCAGCCAAGAATATGCGGGGAACTATGGCTACACCTTC. Translated: CASSQEYAGNYGYTF.

The chain carries TRBV11-3 and TRBJ2-5; perhaps TRBD1 as D (6 bases). CDR3 length: 13 residues. Between the trimmed V and J ends, which lost 5 bases and 3 bases, there was a span of 10 bases. Germline CDR1 SGHNT, CDR2 YENEEA. The CDR3 is CASSAGQKETQYF. In DNA, the CDR3 is TGTGCCAGCAGCGCCGGACAGAAAGAGACCCAGTACTTC. Using reference TRBV11-3 and TRBJ2-5 for the parts outside the CDR3, the full variable domain is EAGVVQSPRYKIIEKKQPVAFWCNPISGHNTLYWYLQNLGQGPELLIRYENEEAVDDSQLPKDRFSAERLKGVDSTLKIQPAELGDSAVYLCASSAGQKETQYFGPGTRLLVL.

This clone was detected once. Germline and junction disagree at one end, which may indicate a read error. V and J are TRBV11-2 and TRBJ2-7; TRBD1 is a possible D gene (7 bases). Germline lookup yields CDR1 SGHAT and CDR2 FQNNGV. The CDR3 loop spans 15 amino acids. CDR3 residues: CANSLRQGGAYEQYF. For the CDR3, the DNA is TGTGCCAACAGCTTAAGGCAGGGGGGAGCCTACGAGCAGTACTTC. The variable domain in full, completed from reference TRBV11-2 and TRBJ2-7, reads EAGVAQSPRYKIIEKRQSVAFWCNPISGHATLYWYQQILGQGPKLLIQFQNNGVVDDSQLPKDRFSAERLKGVDSTLKIQPAKLEDSAVYLCANSLRQGGAYEQYFGPGTRLTVT.

The chain links TRBV4-1 to TRBJ2-4; 11 bases line up with TRBD2. The CDR3 contains 20 residues. CDR1 is MGHRA, CDR2 YSYEKL, per germline. The V and J ends lost 0 bases and 0 bases, in that order; junction bases with no gene match: 10. This chain's CDR3 is CASSQDSGTSGQGAKNIQYF. CDR3 bases: TGCGCCAGCAGCCAAGATTCCGGGACTAGCGGACAAGGAGCCAAAAACATTCAGTACTTC.

The rearrangement links TRBV5-1 to TRBJ2-1, with 12 bases that match TRBD1. Germline V CDR1 and CDR2: SGHRS, YFSETQ. V lost 4 bases, J lost 5 bases, and 7 bases stayed unmatched. This CDR3 contains 16 residues. The CDR3 nucleotides read TGCGCCAGCAGCCGGGACAGGGGGCGAGGGAACAATGAGCAGTTCTTC. Translating gives CASSRDRGRGNNEQFF.

A note on this clone: It is unclear where the CDR3 begins or ends on the DNA, so no DNA is shown, and the CDR3 is as TCRdb lists it. The CDR3 loop is CASSSSSGKTQYF. This rearrangement joins TRBV27 to TRBJ2-5; the D call in the table, TRBD2, was not verified against the DNA. Inclusive of both ends, the CDR3 amounts to 13 amino acids. In germline, CDR1 is MNHEY, CDR2 SMNVEV (reference sequence).